The clone carrying this T cell receptor (beta chain) was seen many times. This sample is drawn from a study of neurological immune-mediated disorders. Trimming took off 0 bases at V and 10 bases at J, with 13 bases between the two ends. The CDR3 loop spans 13 amino acids. CDR1 and CDR2 (germline): SGHRS, YFSETQ. A single record per CDR3 protein comes from TCRdb applying MiXCR to the 5' RACE reads. The sample includes fewer than 45,000 distinct CDR3 sequences, about 6% of them seen just once. V is TRBV5-1 and J is TRBJ1-1, with D perhaps matching TRBD1 (5 bases). The sequencing sample was made of CD4+ T cells from blood. The sequence came from a woman aged 40-49 years in good health. The CDR3 reads CASSLEGPVGAFF. The CDR3 coding sequence is TGCGCCAGCAGCTTGGAGGGGCCAGTCGGAGCTTTCTTT.